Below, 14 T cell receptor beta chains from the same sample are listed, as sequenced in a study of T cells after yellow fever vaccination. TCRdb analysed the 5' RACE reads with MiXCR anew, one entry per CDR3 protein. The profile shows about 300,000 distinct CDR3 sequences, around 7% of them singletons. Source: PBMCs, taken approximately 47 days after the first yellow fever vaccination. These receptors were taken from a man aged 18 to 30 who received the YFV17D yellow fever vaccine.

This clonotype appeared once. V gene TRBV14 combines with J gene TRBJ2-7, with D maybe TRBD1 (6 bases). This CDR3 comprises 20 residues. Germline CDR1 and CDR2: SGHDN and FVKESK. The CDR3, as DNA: TGTGCCAGCAGCCAAACCAGGGGCCTTGGATCCCTAGTCAGCTCCTACGAGCAGTCCGTC. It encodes CASSQTRGLGSLVSSYEQSV.

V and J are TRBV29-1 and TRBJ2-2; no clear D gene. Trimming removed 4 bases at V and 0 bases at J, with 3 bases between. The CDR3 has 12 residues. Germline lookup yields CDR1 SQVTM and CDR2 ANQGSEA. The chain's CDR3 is CSVAANTGELFF. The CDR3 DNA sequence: TGCAGCGTTGCCGCGAACACCGGGGAGCTGTTTTTT.

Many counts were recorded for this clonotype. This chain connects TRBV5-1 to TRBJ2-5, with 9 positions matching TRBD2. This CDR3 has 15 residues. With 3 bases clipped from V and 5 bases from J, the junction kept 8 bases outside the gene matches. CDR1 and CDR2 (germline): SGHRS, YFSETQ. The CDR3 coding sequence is TGCGCCAGCAGCTCATCTAGCGGGAAGGGGGAGACCCAGTACTTC. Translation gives CASSSSSGKGETQYF.

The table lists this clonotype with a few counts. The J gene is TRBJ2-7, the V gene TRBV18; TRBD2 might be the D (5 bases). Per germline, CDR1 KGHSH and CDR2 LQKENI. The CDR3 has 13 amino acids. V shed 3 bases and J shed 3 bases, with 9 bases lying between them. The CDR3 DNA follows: TGTGCCAGCTCACCGGGAGTGGACTACGAGCAGTACTTC. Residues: CASSPGVDYEQYF. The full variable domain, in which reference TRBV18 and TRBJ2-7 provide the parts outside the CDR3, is NAGVMQNPRHLVRRRGQEARLRCSPMKGHSHVYWYRQLPEEGLKFMVYLQKENIIDESGMPKERFSAEFPKEGPSILRIQQVVRGDSAAYFCASSPGVDYEQYFGPGTRLTVT.

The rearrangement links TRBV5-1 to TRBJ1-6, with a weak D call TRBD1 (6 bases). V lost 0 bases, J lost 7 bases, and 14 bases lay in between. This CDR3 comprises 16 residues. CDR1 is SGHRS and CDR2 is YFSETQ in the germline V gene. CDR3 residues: CASSLAGGPWNSPLHF. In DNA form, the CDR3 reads TGCGCCAGCAGCTTGGCGGGGGGGCCCTGGAATTCACCCCTCCACTTT. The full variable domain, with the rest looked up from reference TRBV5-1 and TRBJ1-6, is KAGVTQTPRYLIKTRGQQVTLSCSPISGHRSVSWYQQTPGQGLQFLFEYFSETQRNKGNFPGRFSGRQFSNSRSEMNVSTLELGDSALYLCASSLAGGPWNSPLHFGNGTRLTVT.

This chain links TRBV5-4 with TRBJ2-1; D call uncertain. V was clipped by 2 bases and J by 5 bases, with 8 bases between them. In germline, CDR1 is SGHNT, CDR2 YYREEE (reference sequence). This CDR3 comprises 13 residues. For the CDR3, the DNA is TGTGCCAGCAGCTTTATAGGAAACAATGAGCAGTTCTTC. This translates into CASSFIGNNEQFF. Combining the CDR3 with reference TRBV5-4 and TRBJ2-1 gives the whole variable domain ETGVTQSPTHLIKTRGQQVTLRCSSQSGHNTVSWYQQALGQGPQFIFQYYREEENGRGNFPPRFSGLQFPNYSSELNVNALELDDSALYLCASSFIGNNEQFFGPGTRLTVL.

The CDR3 region has the DNA TGTGCCAGCTCACCAAGAAGGGGACGGTACGAGCAGTACTTC. This codes for CASSPRRGRYEQYF. The gene calls are TRBV18 and TRBJ2-7, with D tentatively TRBD1 or TRBD2 (5 bases each). V was trimmed by 2 bases and J by 4 bases, leaving 12 bases between them. CDR3 size: 14 residues. The germline CDR1 and CDR2 sequences are KGHSH and LQKENI.

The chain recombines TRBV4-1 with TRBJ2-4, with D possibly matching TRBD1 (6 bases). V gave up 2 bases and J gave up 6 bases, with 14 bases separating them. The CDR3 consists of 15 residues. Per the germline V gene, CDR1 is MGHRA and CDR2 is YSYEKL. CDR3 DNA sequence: TGCGCCAGCAGCCAAAGACAGGACTTCTCAAACATTCAGTACTTC. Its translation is CASSQRQDFSNIQYF.

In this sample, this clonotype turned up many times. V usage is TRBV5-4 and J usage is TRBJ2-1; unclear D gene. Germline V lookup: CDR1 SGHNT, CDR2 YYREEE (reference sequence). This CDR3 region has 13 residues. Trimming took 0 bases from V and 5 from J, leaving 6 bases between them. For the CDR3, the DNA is TGTGCCAGCAGCTTGGGGCCCGACAATGAGCAGTTCTTC. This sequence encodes CASSLGPDNEQFF.

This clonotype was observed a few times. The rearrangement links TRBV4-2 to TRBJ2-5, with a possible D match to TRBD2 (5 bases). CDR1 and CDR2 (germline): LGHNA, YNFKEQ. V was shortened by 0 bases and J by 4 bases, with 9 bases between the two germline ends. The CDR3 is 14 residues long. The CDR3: CASSQDALAETQYF. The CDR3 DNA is TGTGCCAGCAGCCAAGATGCCCTAGCAGAGACCCAGTACTTC.

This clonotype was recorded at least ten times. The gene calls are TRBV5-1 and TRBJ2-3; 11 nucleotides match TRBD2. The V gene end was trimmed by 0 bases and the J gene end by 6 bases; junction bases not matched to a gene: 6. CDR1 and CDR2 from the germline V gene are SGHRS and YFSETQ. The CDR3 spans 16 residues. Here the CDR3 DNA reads TGCGCCAGCAGCTTGGCCCTAGCGGGGGGCCTGGATACGCAGTATTTT. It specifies CASSLALAGGLDTQYF. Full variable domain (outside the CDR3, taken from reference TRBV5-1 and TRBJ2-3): KAGVTQTPRYLIKTRGQQVTLSCSPISGHRSVSWYQQTPGQGLQFLFEYFSETQRNKGNFPGRFSGRQFSNSRSEMNVSTLELGDSALYLCASSLALAGGLDTQYFGPGTRLTVL.

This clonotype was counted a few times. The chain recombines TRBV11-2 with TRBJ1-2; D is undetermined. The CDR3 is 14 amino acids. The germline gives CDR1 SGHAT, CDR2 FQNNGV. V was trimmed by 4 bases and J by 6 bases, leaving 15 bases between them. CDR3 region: CASSSRPLWDGYTF. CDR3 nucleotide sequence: TGTGCCAGCAGCTCCCGACCCCTGTGGGATGGCTACACCTTC.

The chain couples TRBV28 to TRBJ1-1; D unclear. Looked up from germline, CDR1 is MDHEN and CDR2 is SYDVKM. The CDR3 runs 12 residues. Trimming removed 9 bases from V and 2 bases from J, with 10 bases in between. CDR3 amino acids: CASNQDNTEAFF. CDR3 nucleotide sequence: TGTGCCAGTAACCAGGACAACACTGAAGCTTTCTTT.

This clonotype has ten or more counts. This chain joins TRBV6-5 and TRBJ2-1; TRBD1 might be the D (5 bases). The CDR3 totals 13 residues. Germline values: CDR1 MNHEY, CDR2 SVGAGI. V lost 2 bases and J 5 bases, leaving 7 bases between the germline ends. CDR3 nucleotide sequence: TGTGCCAGCAGTTACCCAGGGCACAATGAGCAGTTCTTC. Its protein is CASSYPGHNEQFF.